The clone carrying this TCR beta chain was observed at least ten times. Amplified TCR beta CDR3 regions were obtained using RNA transcripts as template. First-round RT-PCR relied on HTBI primers, and a second-round multiplex PCR came next. TCRdb independently ran MiXCR on the multiplex PCR reads; one entry per CDR3 protein. This table has 680,000 or so distinct CDR3 sequences, about 20% appearing once. This sample was taken from a study of Graves' ophthalmopathy and Graves' hyperthyroidism. V lost 3 bases and J lost 5; bases outside the gene matches: 3. Per the germline V gene, CDR1 is GTSNPN and CDR2 is SVGIG (reference sequence). This CDR3 comprises 12 residues.

The chain carries TRBV30 and TRBJ2-7; TRBD2 matches at 8 bases. What was sequenced was peripheral blood. The receptor was isolated from a woman aged 18-30 years with stable Graves' hyperthyroidism. Some clones in this sample may be carry-over from other donors' samples. CDR3 protein: CAWSGGGDEQYF. The CDR3 nucleotides read TGTGCCTGGAGCGGGGGGGGCGACGAGCAGTACTTC.